The source of this TCR beta chain is a study of cytotoxic CD8 clonotypes in ibrutinib-treated CLL. Overall study results and limits: Clonality at baseline surpassed age-matched healthy donors and tracked circulating CD8+ T-cell counts. There were few public clonotypes, and on treatment they contracted or stayed stable. Progressing patients had sampling times that differed from those of sustained-remission patients.

The intended depth for sequencing was 1 in 200,000 to 1 in 1 million T cells. Data came from immunoSEQ multiplex PCR; TCRdb stores just in-frame clones and leaves some out. The repertoire consists of tens of thousands of clones, with roughly 80% occurring once and the leading ten covering approximately 20%. Comments on this clone: Antigen: not known.

Sequencing was performed on PBMCs, taken after 24 months of ibrutinib treatment. The TCR originated in a human donor with chronic lymphocytic leukemia.

As DNA, the CDR3 is TGTGCCAGTAGTATCTGGGGCGAGGGGTACAATCAGCCCCAGCATTTT. Translation: CASSIWGEGYNQPQHF. The V gene is TRBV19, the J gene TRBJ1-5; D is possibly TRBD1 (5 bases). Trimming pared 3 bases from V and 3 bases from J, leaving 15 bases between. The CDR3 sequence is 16 residues long. Germline CDR1 is LNHDA and CDR2 is SQIVND (reference sequence).